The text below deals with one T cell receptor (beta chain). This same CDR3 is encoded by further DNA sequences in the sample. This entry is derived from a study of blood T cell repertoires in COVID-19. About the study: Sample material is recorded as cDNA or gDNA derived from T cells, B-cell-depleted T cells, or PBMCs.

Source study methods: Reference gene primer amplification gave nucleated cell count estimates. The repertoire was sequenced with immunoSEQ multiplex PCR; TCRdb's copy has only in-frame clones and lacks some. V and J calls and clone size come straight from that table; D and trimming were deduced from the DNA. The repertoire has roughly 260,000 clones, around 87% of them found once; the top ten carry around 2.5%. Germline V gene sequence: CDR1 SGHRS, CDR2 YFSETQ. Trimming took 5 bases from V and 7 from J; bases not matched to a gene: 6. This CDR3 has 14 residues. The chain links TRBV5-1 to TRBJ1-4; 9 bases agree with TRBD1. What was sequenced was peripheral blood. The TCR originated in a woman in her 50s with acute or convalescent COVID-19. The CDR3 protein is CASSPGQGGEKLFF. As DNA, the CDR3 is TGCGCCAGCAGTCCGGGACAGGGAGGTGAAAAACTGTTTTTT.